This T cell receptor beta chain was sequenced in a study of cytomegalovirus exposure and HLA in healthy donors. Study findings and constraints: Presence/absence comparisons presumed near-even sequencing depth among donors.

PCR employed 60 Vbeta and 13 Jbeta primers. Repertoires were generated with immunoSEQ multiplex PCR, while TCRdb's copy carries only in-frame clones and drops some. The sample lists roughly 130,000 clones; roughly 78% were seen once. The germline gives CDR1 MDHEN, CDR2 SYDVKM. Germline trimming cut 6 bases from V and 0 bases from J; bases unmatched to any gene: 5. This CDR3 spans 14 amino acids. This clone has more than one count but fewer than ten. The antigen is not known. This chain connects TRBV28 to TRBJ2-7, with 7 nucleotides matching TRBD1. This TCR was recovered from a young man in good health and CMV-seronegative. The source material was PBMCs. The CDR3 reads CASSRDSPSYEQYF. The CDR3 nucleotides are TGTGCCAGCAGCCGGGACAGTCCCTCCTACGAGCAGTACTTC.